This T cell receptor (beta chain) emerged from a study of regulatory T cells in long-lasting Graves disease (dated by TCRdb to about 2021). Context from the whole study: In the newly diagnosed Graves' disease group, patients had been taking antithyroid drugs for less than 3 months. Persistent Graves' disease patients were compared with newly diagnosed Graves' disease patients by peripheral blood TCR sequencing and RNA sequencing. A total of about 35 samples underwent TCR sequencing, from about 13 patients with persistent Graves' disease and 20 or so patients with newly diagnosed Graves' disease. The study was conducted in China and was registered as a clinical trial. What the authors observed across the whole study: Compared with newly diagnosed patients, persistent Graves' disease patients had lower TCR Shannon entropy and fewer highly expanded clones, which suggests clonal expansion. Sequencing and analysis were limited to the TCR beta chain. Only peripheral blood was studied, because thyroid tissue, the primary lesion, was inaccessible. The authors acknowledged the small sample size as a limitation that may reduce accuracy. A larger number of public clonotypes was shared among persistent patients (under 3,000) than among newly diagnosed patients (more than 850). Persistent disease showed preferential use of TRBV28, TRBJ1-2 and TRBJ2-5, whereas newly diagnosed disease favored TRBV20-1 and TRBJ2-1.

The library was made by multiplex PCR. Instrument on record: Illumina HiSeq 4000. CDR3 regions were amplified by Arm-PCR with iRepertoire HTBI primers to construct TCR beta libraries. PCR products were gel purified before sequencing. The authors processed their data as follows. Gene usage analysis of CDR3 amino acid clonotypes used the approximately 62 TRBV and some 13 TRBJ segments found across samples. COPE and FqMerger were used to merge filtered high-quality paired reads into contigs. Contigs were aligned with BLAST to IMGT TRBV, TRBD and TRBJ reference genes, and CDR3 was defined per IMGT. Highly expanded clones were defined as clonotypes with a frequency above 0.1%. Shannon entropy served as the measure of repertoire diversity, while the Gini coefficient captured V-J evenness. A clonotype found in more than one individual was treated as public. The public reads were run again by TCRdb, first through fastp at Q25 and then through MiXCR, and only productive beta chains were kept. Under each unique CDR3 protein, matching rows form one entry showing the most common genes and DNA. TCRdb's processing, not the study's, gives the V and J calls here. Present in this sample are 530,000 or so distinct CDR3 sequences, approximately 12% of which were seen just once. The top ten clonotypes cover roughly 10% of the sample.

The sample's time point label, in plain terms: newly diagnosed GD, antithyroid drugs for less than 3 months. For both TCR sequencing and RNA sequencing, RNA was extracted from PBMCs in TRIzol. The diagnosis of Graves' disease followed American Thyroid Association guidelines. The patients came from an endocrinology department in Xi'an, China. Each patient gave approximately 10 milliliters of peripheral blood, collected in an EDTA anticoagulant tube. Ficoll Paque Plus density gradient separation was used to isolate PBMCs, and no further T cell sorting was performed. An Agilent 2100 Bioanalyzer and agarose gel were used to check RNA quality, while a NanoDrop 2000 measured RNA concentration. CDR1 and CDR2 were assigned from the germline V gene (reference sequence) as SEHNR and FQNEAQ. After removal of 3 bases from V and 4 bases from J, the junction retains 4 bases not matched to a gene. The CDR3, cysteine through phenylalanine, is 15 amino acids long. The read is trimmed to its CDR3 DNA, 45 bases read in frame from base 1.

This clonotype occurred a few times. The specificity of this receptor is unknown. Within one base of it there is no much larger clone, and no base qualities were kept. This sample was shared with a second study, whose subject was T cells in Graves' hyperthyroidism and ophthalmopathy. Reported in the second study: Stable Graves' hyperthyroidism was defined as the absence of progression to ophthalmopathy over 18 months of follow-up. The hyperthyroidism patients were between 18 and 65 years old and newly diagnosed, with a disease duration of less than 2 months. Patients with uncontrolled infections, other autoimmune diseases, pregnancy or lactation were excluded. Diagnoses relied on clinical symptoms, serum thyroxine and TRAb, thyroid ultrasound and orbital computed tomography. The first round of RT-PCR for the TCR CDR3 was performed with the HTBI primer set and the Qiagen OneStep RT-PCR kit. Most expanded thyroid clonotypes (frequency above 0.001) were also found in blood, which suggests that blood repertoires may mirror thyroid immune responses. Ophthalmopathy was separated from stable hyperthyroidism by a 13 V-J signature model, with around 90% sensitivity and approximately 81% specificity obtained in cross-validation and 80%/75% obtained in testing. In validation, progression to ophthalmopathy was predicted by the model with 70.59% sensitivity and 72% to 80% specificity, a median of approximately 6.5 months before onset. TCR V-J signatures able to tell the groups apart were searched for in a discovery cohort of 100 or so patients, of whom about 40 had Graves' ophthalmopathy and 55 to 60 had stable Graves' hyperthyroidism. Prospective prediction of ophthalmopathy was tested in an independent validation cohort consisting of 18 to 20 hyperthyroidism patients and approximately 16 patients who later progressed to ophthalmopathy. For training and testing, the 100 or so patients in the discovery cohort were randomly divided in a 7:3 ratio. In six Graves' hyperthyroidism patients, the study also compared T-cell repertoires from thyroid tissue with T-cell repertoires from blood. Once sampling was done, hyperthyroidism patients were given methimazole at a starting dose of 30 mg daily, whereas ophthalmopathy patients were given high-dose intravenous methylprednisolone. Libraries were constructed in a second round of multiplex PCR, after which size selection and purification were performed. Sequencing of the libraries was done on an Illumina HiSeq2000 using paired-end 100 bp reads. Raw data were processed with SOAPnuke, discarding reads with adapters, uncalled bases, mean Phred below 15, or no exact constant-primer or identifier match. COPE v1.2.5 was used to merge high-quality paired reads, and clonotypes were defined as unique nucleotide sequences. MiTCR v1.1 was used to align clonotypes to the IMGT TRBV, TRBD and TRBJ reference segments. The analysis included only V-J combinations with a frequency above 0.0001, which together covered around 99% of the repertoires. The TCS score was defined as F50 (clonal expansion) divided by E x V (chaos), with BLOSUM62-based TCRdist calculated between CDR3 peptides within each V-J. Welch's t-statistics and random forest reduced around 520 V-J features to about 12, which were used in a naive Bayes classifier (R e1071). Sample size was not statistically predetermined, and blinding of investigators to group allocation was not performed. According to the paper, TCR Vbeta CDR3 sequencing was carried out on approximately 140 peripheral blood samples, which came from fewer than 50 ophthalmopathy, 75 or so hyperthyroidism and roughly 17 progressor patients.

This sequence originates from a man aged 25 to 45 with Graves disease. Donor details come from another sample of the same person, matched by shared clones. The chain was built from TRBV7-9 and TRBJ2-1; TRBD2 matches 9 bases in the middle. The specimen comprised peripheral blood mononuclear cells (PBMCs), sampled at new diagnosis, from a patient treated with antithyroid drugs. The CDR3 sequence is CASSFRTSVYNEQFF. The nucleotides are TGTGCCAGCAGCTTTCGGACTAGCGTTTACAATGAGCAGTTCTTC.